Following are 31 T cell receptor beta chains from one sample sequenced in a study of Ad26.COV2.S vaccination and SARS-CoV-2 variants (dated by TCRdb to 2020 to 2022). The library was obtained by the immunoSEQ multiplex PCR assay. TCRdb's version of the immuneACCESS table is confined to in-frame rearrangements and falls short of the full clone set. An unresolved V gene accounts for under half of the shortfall where checked; the remainder is of unknown origin. The sample table shows some 640,000 clones, and roughly 90% are seen once. The ten largest clones represent approximately 1.5% of the sample. Read against the paper, the sample's treatment or condition label means: around 19 received Ad26.COV2.S at low or high dose, single or two shots; several received placebo; per-sample allocation not given. For vaccine and placebo recipients, repertoires were sequenced using samples collected on day 63 after the first injection.

The source was peripheral blood, collected in a trial of Ad26.COV2.S vaccine versus placebo. The origin of the receptors is a person between 18 and 65 years old who received the Ad26.COV2.S COVID-19 vaccine or a placebo.

The chain links TRBV19 to TRBJ1-1; the match to TRBD1 covers 7 bases. The CDR3 contains 15 residues. V lost 3 bases, J lost 2 bases, and 6 bases stayed unmatched. Germline CDR1 LNHDA, CDR2 SQIVND (reference sequence). The DNA for the CDR3 is TGTGCCAGTAGTATTCAGGGGGGGACTAACACTGAAGCTTTCTTT. Encoded protein: CASSIQGGTNTEAFF.

V gene TRBV6-5 combines with J gene TRBJ2-7; the D gene is possibly TRBD2 (5 bases). The CDR3 runs to 13 residues. Germline values: CDR1 MNHEY, CDR2 SVGAGI. V dropped 6 bases and J dropped 7 bases, with 16 bases sitting between them. CDR3 DNA: TGTGCCAGCAGCCAAGGACGGACTCTGGAGCAGTACTTC. Translating it yields CASSQGRTLEQYF.

The V and J genes are TRBV6-5 and TRBJ1-1; 8 bases fit TRBD1. After removal of 0 bases from V and 4 bases from J, the junction contained 4 bases not matched to a gene. The germline V gene encodes CDR1 MNHEY and CDR2 SVGAGI. There are 15 residues in the CDR3. Here the CDR3 DNA reads TGTGCCAGCAGTTACTCGGGACAGGTAATCACTGAAGCTTTCTTT. This translates into CASSYSGQVITEAFF.

This chain joins TRBV19 and TRBJ2-1; D unclear. The CDR3 is made up of 11 amino acids. The V and J ends lost 3 bases and 10 bases respectively, with 7 bases between them. CDR1 LNHDA and CDR2 SQIVND come from the germline V gene (reference sequence). CDR3 amino acids: CASSIGVEQFF. In DNA form, the CDR3 reads TGTGCCAGTAGTATTGGGGTGGAGCAGTTCTTC.

The V call is TRBV18, the J call TRBJ2-6, with 7 bases matching TRBD1. The V and J ends lost 6 bases and 4 bases, in that order; junction bases with no gene match: 9. The CDR3 contains 16 residues. Germline V lookup: CDR1 KGHSH, CDR2 LQKENI. CDR3 in amino acids: CASSHRQGRGANVLTF. CDR3 DNA sequence: TGTGCCAGCTCCCATCGACAGGGAAGGGGGGCCAACGTCCTGACTTTC.

This clone appeared a single time. The J gene is TRBJ1-1, the V gene TRBV19; TRBD1 matches at 7 bases. This CDR3 spans 12 amino acids. Germline V gives CDR1 LNHDA, CDR2 SQIVND (reference sequence). Trimming took 2 bases from V and 7 from J; bases not matched to a gene: 1. DNA of the CDR3: TGTGCCAGTAGTATAAGGGGGCTTGAAGCTTTCTTT. Its protein is CASSIRGLEAFF.

As concerns this clone: Within the sample, other DNA sequences also encode this same CDR3. The rearrangement joins TRBV7-2 to TRBJ1-2; the match to TRBD1 covers 8 bases. The CDR3 consists of 14 residues. Germline V lookup: CDR1 SGHTA, CDR2 FQGNSA. Trimming cost V 5 bases and J 1 base; bases outside gene matches: 3. The CDR3 DNA follows: TGTGCCAGCAGCCTCGACAGGGGTAACTATGGCTACACCTTC. It yields the protein CASSLDRGNYGYTF.

This CDR3 reads CASIHAPTGNTIYF. CDR3 in DNA: TGTGCCAGCATCCATGCCCCAACGGGAAACACCATATATTTT. The chain has TRBV7-8 and TRBJ1-3; no definite D call. The ends were cut back, 7 bases at V and 4 bases at J, with 14 bases in the middle. Germline V gives CDR1 SGHVS, CDR2 FQNEAQ. The CDR3 is made up of 14 amino acids.

The chain has TRBV7-2 and TRBJ1-1; D remains ambiguous. Germline V gene lookup returns CDR1 SGHTA and CDR2 FQGNSA. The CDR3 spans 15 residues. The V and J ends lost 1 base and 0 bases respectively, with 9 bases between them. CDR3: CASSLEGEVNTEAFF. The CDR3 DNA reads TGTGCCAGCAGCTTAGAAGGAGAAGTGAACACTGAAGCTTTCTTT.

V and J are TRBV27 and TRBJ1-1; D gene unclear. Germline-derived CDR1 and CDR2 are MNHEY and SMNVEV (reference sequence). This CDR3 contains 15 residues. V lost 5 bases, J lost 4 bases, and 17 bases lay in between. DNA for the CDR3: TGTGCCAGCAGTCGGGTCGGTTTGGCACTCACTGAAGCTTTCTTT. Protein product: CASSRVGLALTEAFF.

The V and J genes are TRBV15 and TRBJ1-6; D remains unclear. V gave up 5 bases and J gave up 4 bases, with 9 bases separating them. This CDR3 spans 14 amino acids. Germline CDR1 is LNHNV and CDR2 is YYDKDF (reference sequence). The CDR3 loop reads CATSLTRYNSPLHF. CDR3 nucleotide sequence: TGTGCCACCAGCCTAACGAGGTATAATTCACCCCTCCACTTT.

The V and J genes are TRBV9 and TRBJ2-7; D is possibly TRBD1 (5 bases). CDR1 SGDLS and CDR2 YYNGEE come from the germline V gene. The ends were cut back, 3 bases at V and 3 bases at J, with 13 bases in the middle. The CDR3 spans 14 residues. CDR3 nucleotide sequence: TGTGCCAGCAGCGCAACCCCTGACAGCTACGAGCAGTACTTC. Translated, it gives CASSATPDSYEQYF.

The V gene is TRBV6-2 or TRBV6-3, the J gene TRBJ2-5; TRBD2 is a possible D gene (6 bases). Looked up from germline, CDR1 is MNHEY and CDR2 is SVGEGT. The CDR3 loop spans 16 amino acids. Trimming removed 2 bases at V and 1 base at J, with 14 bases between. The CDR3: CASSYPGGDLQETQYF. CDR3 coding DNA: TGTGCCAGCAGTTACCCCGGGGGAGACCTCCAAGAGACCCAGTACTTC.

This chain uses TRBV7-9 with TRBJ2-7; TRBD1 matches 7 bases. Germline trimming cut 4 bases from V and 6 bases from J; bases unmatched to any gene: 3. The CDR3 runs 12 residues. The germline V gene encodes CDR1 SEHNR and CDR2 FQNEAQ (reference sequence). The CDR3 reads CASSWNRGEQYF. In nucleotides, the CDR3 is TGTGCCAGCAGCTGGAACAGGGGCGAGCAGTACTTC.

This clone was seen only once. The genes are TRBV10-3 and TRBJ2-7, with 11 positions matching TRBD1. Germline CDR1 reads ENHRY; CDR2 reads SYGVKD. The CDR3 spans 15 residues. After removal of 2 bases from V and 5 bases from J, the junction contained 5 bases not matched to a gene. As DNA, the CDR3 is TGTGCCATCAGTGAGGGGTCGGGACAGGGGGACGAGCAGTACTTC. Its translation is CAISEGSGQGDEQYF.

The chain couples TRBV3-1 (or the pseudogene TRBV3-2) to TRBJ1-6; D call uncertain. Germline V gene data show CDR1 as LGHDT and CDR2 as YNNKEL (reference sequence). The CDR3 covers 17 residues. V lost 2 bases to trimming and J lost 4 bases, with 15 bases between them. CDR3 in amino acids: CASSQRVLRSYNSPLHF. DNA for the CDR3: TGTGCCAGCAGCCAAAGGGTGCTCCGATCTTATAATTCACCCCTCCACTTT.

Concerning this clone itself: Additional DNA sequences in this sample encode the identical CDR3. The J gene is TRBJ2-2, the V gene TRBV2; D is unresolved. Deletions cut 5 bases from V and 2 bases from J, with 0 bases between. The CDR3 contains 11 residues. The germline V gene encodes CDR1 SNHLY and CDR2 FYNNEI. CDR3 loop: CASSNTGELFF. The CDR3 DNA reads TGTGCCAGCAGTAACACCGGGGAGCTGTTTTTT.

The CDR3 here is CASSQGAGLGYNEQFF. CDR3 in DNA: TGTGCCAGCAGCCAAGGTGCGGGCCTCGGCTACAATGAGCAGTTCTTC. This chain connects TRBV3-1 (or the pseudogene TRBV3-2) to TRBJ2-1, with D perhaps TRBD2 (5 bases). Germline lookup yields CDR1 LGHDT and CDR2 YNNKEL (reference sequence). The CDR3 totals 16 residues. V lost 1 base and J lost 3, with 13 bases in between.

The chain recombines TRBV19 with TRBJ1-5, with a tentative D call TRBD1 (6 bases). From germline, CDR1 is LNHDA and CDR2 SQIVND (reference sequence). The CDR3 loop spans 14 amino acids. V lost 8 bases to trimming and J lost 3 bases, with 14 bases between them. The CDR3 loop reads CASQKGGVNQPQHF. Written as DNA, the CDR3 is TGTGCCAGTCAAAAGGGGGGGGTCAATCAGCCCCAGCATTTT. Filled out from reference TRBV19 and TRBJ1-5, the complete variable domain reads DGGITQSPKYLFRKEGQNVTLSCEQNLNHDAMYWYRQDPGQGLRLIYYSQIVNDFQKGDIAEGYSVSREKKESFPLTVTSAQKNPTAFYLCASQKGGVNQPQHFGDGTRLSIL.

The count of this clone is one. This chain joins TRBV19 and TRBJ1-5; the match to TRBD1 covers 8 bases. V shed 0 bases, J shed 4 bases, and the junction held 11 bases outside the gene matches. This CDR3 has 18 amino acids. Germline assignment: CDR1 LNHDA and CDR2 SQIVND (reference sequence). CDR3 sequence reads: CASSIDPRQGARNQPQHF. CDR3 in DNA: TGTGCCAGTAGTATAGATCCCAGGCAGGGGGCTAGGAATCAGCCCCAGCATTTT.

The gene calls are TRBV3-1 (or the pseudogene TRBV3-2) and TRBJ2-7, with 10 bases identical to TRBD2. This CDR3 contains 14 residues. Germline CDR1 reads LGHDT; CDR2 reads YNNKEL (reference sequence). V was pared by 5 bases and J by 4 bases, with 5 bases of the junction left unmatched. CDR3 region: CASSDSGGRYEQYF. CDR3 in DNA: TGTGCCAGCAGCGATAGCGGGGGGAGGTACGAGCAGTACTTC.

This rearrangement joins TRBV19 to TRBJ1-2, with D maybe TRBD1 (5 bases). The CDR3 length is 13 residues. Per the germline V gene, CDR1 is LNHDA and CDR2 is SQIVND (reference sequence). Trimming removed 5 bases from V and 0 bases from J, with 7 bases in between. CDR3 region: CASSRGTNYGYTF. DNA for the CDR3: TGTGCCAGTAGTCGGGGGACTAACTATGGCTACACCTTC.

The CDR3 is CAISVGGGQETQYF. In DNA, the CDR3 is TGTGCCATCAGTGTCGGCGGGGGTCAGGAGACCCAGTACTTC. This chain connects TRBV10-3 to TRBJ2-5; TRBD2 agrees at 7 bases. This CDR3 is 14 amino acids long. Per germline, CDR1 ENHRY and CDR2 SYGVKD. Unmatched junction bases numbered 7, after V lost 4 bases and J lost 5 bases.

The chain is built from TRBV7-2 and TRBJ2-5; D unclear. V lost 2 bases and J 4 bases, leaving 14 bases between the germline ends. Germline values: CDR1 SGHTA, CDR2 FQGNSA. This CDR3 has 15 amino acids. In nucleotides, the CDR3 is TGTGCCAGCAGCTTAAGCATCCCTCCCGGAGAGACCCAGTACTTC. It codes for CASSLSIPPGETQYF.

In DNA, the CDR3 is TGTGCCAGCAGCTTACATGGGTCGGGGTCAGCCTACGAGCAGTACTTC. This codes for CASSLHGSGSAYEQYF. This chain joins TRBV7-2 and TRBJ2-7; TRBD2 is a possible D gene (5 bases). Trimming took off 2 bases at V and 2 bases at J, with 16 bases between the two ends. This CDR3 contains 16 residues. Germline CDR1 SGHTA, CDR2 FQGNSA. Drawing the rest from reference TRBV7-2 and TRBJ2-7, the complete variable domain is GAGVSQSPSNKVTEKGKDVELRCDPISGHTALYWYRQSLGQGLEFLIYFQGNSAPDKSGLPSDRFSAERTGGSVSTLTIQRTQQEDSAVYLCASSLHGSGSAYEQYFGPGTRLTVT.

This sequence joins TRBV6-2 or TRBV6-3 and TRBJ2-7; tentatively, D is TRBD2 (6 bases). Per the germline V gene, CDR1 is MNHEY and CDR2 is SVGEGT. The CDR3 runs 17 residues. V lost 6 bases to trimming and J lost 1 base, with 22 bases between them. The CDR3 bases are TGTGCCAGCAGCCTCAGTTACGATTCGGGAGCGTCCTACGAGCAGTACTTC. Encoded protein: CASSLSYDSGASYEQYF.

The CDR3 region is CASSTYNQPQHF. CDR3 nucleotide sequence: TGTGCCAGCAGCACATACAATCAGCCCCAGCATTTT. V usage is TRBV7-9 and J usage is TRBJ1-5; D unresolved. Germline-derived CDR1 and CDR2 are SEHNR and FQNEAQ (reference sequence). V was pared by 5 bases and J by 3 bases, with 5 bases between. The CDR3 runs 12 residues. The full variable domain, with the rest looked up from reference TRBV7-9 and TRBJ1-5, is DTGVSQNPRHKITKRGQNVTFRCDPISEHNRLYWYRQTLGQGPEFLTYFQNEAQLEKSRLLSDRFSAERPKGSFSTLEIQRTEQGDSAMYLCASSTYNQPQHFGDGTRLSIL.

The table lists this clone with a few counts. V and J are TRBV7-6 and TRBJ2-7; D may be TRBD2 (6 bases). The CDR3 is made up of 15 amino acids. Germline V lookup: CDR1 SGHVS, CDR2 FNYEAQ. With 2 bases removed from V and 2 bases from J, the gap between germline ends came to 13 bases. In DNA, the CDR3 is TGTGCCAGCAGCTTATCGGCAACGGGAGCCTACGAGCAGTACTTC. The encoded protein is CASSLSATGAYEQYF.

This sequence joins TRBV7-9 and TRBJ2-1; TRBD1 matches 7 bases. Germline lookup yields CDR1 SEHNR and CDR2 FQNEAQ (reference sequence). Trimming took 5 bases from V and 7 from J; bases not matched to a gene: 11. This CDR3 is built from 15 residues. The CDR3 loop is CASSPSPGQSNEQFF. The CDR3 DNA sequence: TGTGCCAGCAGCCCTAGCCCGGGACAGTCTAATGAGCAGTTCTTC.

V is TRBV19 and J is TRBJ2-2; 9 nucleotides align to TRBD1. From germline, CDR1 is LNHDA and CDR2 SQIVND (reference sequence). This CDR3 comprises 14 residues. The ends lost 5 bases at V and 6 bases at J; junction bases unmatched: 4. In DNA, the CDR3 is TGTGCCAGTAGTCCCACAGGGGGCCCCGGGGAGCTGTTTTTT. Its protein product is CASSPTGGPGELFF. Based on the CDR3 plus reference TRBV19 and TRBJ2-2, the full variable domain is DGGITQSPKYLFRKEGQNVTLSCEQNLNHDAMYWYRQDPGQGLRLIYYSQIVNDFQKGDIAEGYSVSREKKESFPLTVTSAQKNPTAFYLCASSPTGGPGELFFGEGSRLTVL.

This sequence joins TRBV5-1 and TRBJ2-1, with D tentatively TRBD1 or TRBD2 (5 bases each). There are 16 residues in the CDR3. Germline loops: CDR1 SGHRS, CDR2 YFSETQ. The V and J ends lost 0 bases and 0 bases respectively, with 10 bases between them. Written as DNA, the CDR3 is TGCGCCAGCAGCTTGGGGGGGTCGAGCTCCTACAATGAGCAGTTCTTC. Translation: CASSLGGSSSYNEQFF.